The entry below describes one T cell receptor beta chain. This clonotype was observed at least ten times. Its antigen remains unidentified. Base-call qualities are not available, and no considerably larger clone is one nucleotide away. The library was built by means of 5' RACE. This sample was sequenced with an Illumina HiSeq 2500. A second 7 to 11 cycle PCR used a sample-barcoded 5' primer and a J-beta primer mix. Each TCR beta cDNA molecule received a unique molecular identifier from a template-switch 5' adaptor carrying 12 random nucleotides. Each sample yielded at least 2.5 million CDR3-containing paired-end reads. First-strand cDNA was synthesized from all RNA with the Mint cDNA synthesis kit, primed by a TRBC-specific oligonucleotide. All cDNA was treated with uracil-DNA glycosylase and then went through a first 18-cycle PCR with the universal primers M1SS and BC2_uni_R. The original pipeline was this. Normalization of each sample was performed by random selection of 1 million high-quality reads, each carrying a distinct molecular identifier. Reads sharing molecular identifiers were discarded rather than binned into consensus sequences. MiTCR, set to a Q25 quality threshold and the strictest error-elimination algorithm, was used for CDR3 identification, clonotype clustering and error correction. A nonparametric unseen species model using Euler transformation provided a lower-bound estimate of total TCR beta diversity. TCRdb reran the public reads through fastp at Q25 and MiXCR, keeping productive beta chains. Merged by CDR3 protein, the rows form single entries marked with the most common genes and DNA. TCRdb's processing, not the study's, gives the V and J calls here. For this sample there are 850,000 or so distinct CDR3 sequences; under 30% appear just once. The ten most abundant clones make up 15% to 20% of the sample.

The roughly 39 donors, aged about 6 to 100 years, were systemically healthy Caucasian individuals from Russia. Each donor gave ten milliliters of peripheral blood, collected into EDTA-treated Vacutainer tubes. Ficoll-Paque density-gradient centrifugation was used to isolate PBMCs, with at least 7 million obtained per sample. Total RNA, at least 5 micrograms per sample, was extracted from PBMCs with Trizol reagent. For every donor, an aliquot of PBMCs went through flow cytometry to measure the percentages of naive CD45RAhigh/CD27high T cells. V loses 0 bases, J loses 6 bases, and the germline ends lie 16 bases apart. Sequences SGHRS (CDR1) and YFSETQ (CDR2) are obtained from the germline V gene. Including cysteine and phenylalanine, the CDR3 has 16 amino acids. Of all the DNA, just the CDR3 is kept, 48 bases in frame from base 1. This record comes from a study of blood T cells in healthy people across ages (dated by TCRdb to between 2015 and 2017). Regarding the study in general: In model experiments, template switching captured roughly one uniquely barcoded TCR beta cDNA molecule for every two T cells. Using deep sequencing normalized with unique cDNA molecular identifiers, the study measured how TCR beta repertoire diversity changes with age. To avoid experimental bias, donors of different ages were distributed randomly across sequencing lanes. Donors were grouped into four age groups: young (average approximately 16 years), middle-aged (approximately 41), aged (over 55) and long-lived (roughly 80). The study analyzed two additional independent replicas of 1 million unique cDNA reads from the same blood draw for two donors, one aged 18 to 30 and one aged 80 or older.

On the study overall, not on this receptor specifically: Compared with the aged group, the long-lived group had more naive CD4+ T cells, fewer expanded clones and increased TCR diversity, suggesting age selection. A strong correlation was found between observed TCR beta diversity and the percentage of naive T cells measured by flow cytometry. As age increased, observed TCR beta diversity per million T cells dropped in a roughly linear way, and a significant reduction was already evident by age 40. Conclusive comparison of naive and antigen-experienced compartments was prevented by the profiling of bulk unsorted PBMCs. Donor CMV infection status was unknown, potentially confounding age-related changes in expanded clonotypes. Total diversity estimates from one million sequenced T cells were considered lower bounds and underestimates.

The rearranged chain carries TRBV5-1 and TRBJ2-4; the D gene is perhaps TRBD1 or TRBD2, each of them matching over 5 bases. The receptor comes from a woman of 80 years or more in good health. The source material was blood. The DNA is TGCGCCAGCAGCTTGGATCCCGGGACCTTATTAAACATTCAGTACTTC. The encoded protein is CASSLDPGTLLNIQYF.